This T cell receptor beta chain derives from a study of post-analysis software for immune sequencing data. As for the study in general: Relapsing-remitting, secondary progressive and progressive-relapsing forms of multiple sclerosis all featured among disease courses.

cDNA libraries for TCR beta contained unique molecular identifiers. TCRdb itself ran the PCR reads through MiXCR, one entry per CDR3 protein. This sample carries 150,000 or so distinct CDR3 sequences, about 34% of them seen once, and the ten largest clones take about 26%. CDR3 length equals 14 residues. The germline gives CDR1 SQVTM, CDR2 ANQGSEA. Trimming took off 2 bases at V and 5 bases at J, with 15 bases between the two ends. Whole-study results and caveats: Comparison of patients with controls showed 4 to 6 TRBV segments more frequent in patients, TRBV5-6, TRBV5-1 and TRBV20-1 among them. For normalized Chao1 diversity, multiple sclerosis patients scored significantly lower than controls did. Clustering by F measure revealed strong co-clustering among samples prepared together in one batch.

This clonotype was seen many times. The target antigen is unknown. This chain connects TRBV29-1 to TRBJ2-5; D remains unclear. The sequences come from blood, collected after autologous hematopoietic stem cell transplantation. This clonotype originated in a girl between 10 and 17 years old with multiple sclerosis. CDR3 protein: CSVEIWPDRETQYF. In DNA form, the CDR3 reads TGCAGCGTTGAAATCTGGCCAGATCGGGAGACCCAGTACTTC.